Listed here are 14 T cell receptor beta chains from one sample, sequenced in a study of shared clonotypes between healthy human individuals. Data came from immunoSEQ multiplex PCR; TCRdb stores just in-frame clones and leaves some out. The sample lists around 100,000 clones; 65% to 75% were seen once. Sequencing was performed on memory CD8+ T cells sorted from blood. Subset defined: CD45RO+ cells pooled with CCR7-negative TemRA cells. The receptors shown here come from a woman aged 25 to 39 in good health.

The V gene is TRBV2, the J gene TRBJ2-7; 12 bases map to TRBD2. The CDR3 consists of 13 residues. Germline V gene data show CDR1 as SNHLY and CDR2 as FYNNEI. V gave up 6 bases and J gave up 4 bases; unmatched junction bases: 1. The CDR3 nucleotides are TGTGCCAGCAGGACTAGCGGGAGTTACGAGCAGTACTTC. Translation gives CASRTSGSYEQYF.

Note on this clone: The junction and the germline gene differ at one end; a read error may be behind it. V gene TRBV5-1 combines with J gene TRBJ2-5; 8 nucleotides line up with TRBD2. Germline lookup yields CDR1 SGHRS and CDR2 YFSETQ. The CDR3 sequence is 15 residues long. The CDR3 bases are TGCACCAGCAGCTTGATGGGACTAGGACAAGAGACCCAGTACTTC. Translation: CTSSLMGLGQETQYF.

J is TRBJ2-5 and V is TRBV25-1; tentative D call: TRBD1 (6 bases). In germline, CDR1 is MGHDK, CDR2 SYGVNS. The CDR3 covers 17 residues. Trimming took 3 bases from V and 2 from J, leaving 19 bases between them. CDR3 sequence reads: CASSDSPLQGKQETQYF. For the CDR3, the DNA is TGTGCCAGCAGTGATAGCCCACTACAGGGAAAACAAGAGACCCAGTACTTC.

V gene TRBV6-1 combines with J gene TRBJ2-1; TRBD1 matches 7 bases. V was clipped by 5 bases and J by 6 bases; unmatched bases: 7. There are 14 residues in the CDR3. Germline CDR1 and CDR2: MNHNS and SASEGT. CDR3 in amino acids: CASSPMTGPNEQFF. Here the CDR3 DNA reads TGTGCCAGCAGTCCGATGACAGGGCCCAATGAGCAGTTCTTC.

The V call is TRBV25-1, the J call TRBJ2-5; D not resolved. The CDR3 spans 13 residues. V was trimmed by 3 bases and J by 0 bases, leaving 5 bases between them. Germline V gene sequence: CDR1 MGHDK, CDR2 SYGVNS. The CDR3 DNA reads TGTGCCAGCAGTGACCGGTACCAAGAGACCCAGTACTTC. This gives the protein CASSDRYQETQYF.

The rearrangement joins TRBV2 to TRBJ2-1; D call uncertain. Per the germline V gene, CDR1 is SNHLY and CDR2 is FYNNEI. Trimming removed 10 bases from V and 6 bases from J, with 10 bases in between. The CDR3 sequence is 11 residues long. The CDR3 sequence is CATDTVNEQFF. DNA for the CDR3: TGTGCCACCGATACCGTCAATGAGCAGTTCTTC. Drawing the rest from reference TRBV2 and TRBJ2-1, the complete variable domain is EPEVTQTPSHQVTQMGQEVILRCVPISNHLYFYWYRQILGQKVEFLVSFYNNEISEKSEIFDDQFSVERPDGSNFTLKIRSTKLEDSAMYFCATDTVNEQFFGPGTRLTVL.

The J gene is TRBJ1-2, the V gene TRBV28, with 11 positions matching TRBD1. With 9 bases clipped from V and 0 bases from J, the junction kept 12 bases outside the gene matches. Looked up from germline, CDR1 is MDHEN and CDR2 is SYDVKM. The CDR3 loop spans 17 amino acids. The CDR3 region is CASIRGTGGSSNYGYTF. Here the CDR3 DNA reads TGTGCCAGTATTAGGGGGACAGGGGGTTCTTCTAACTATGGCTACACCTTC.

This clone was recorded a few times. This sequence joins TRBV7-9 and TRBJ1-5, with 8 bases matching TRBD1. V shed 5 bases, J shed 4 bases, and the junction held 7 bases outside the gene matches. Germline assignment: CDR1 SEHNR and CDR2 FQNEAQ (reference sequence). The CDR3 length is 15 residues. CDR3 bases: TGTGCCAGCAGCGCCCAGGGGGCAGGAAATCAGCCCCAGCATTTT. Its translation: CASSAQGAGNQPQHF.

This clone was detected only a few times. This chain connects TRBV6-6 to TRBJ1-5; a weak D match, TRBD1 (5 bases). The germline gives CDR1 MNHNY, CDR2 SVGAGI (reference sequence). CDR3 length equals 13 residues. The V end was cut by 6 bases, the J end by 7 bases, with 13 bases between. The CDR3 reads CASSKEGVQPQHF. For the CDR3, the DNA is TGTGCCAGCAGCAAAGAAGGGGTCCAGCCCCAGCATTTT.

This chain connects TRBV30 to TRBJ2-3; no clear D gene. Germline V gives CDR1 GTSNPN, CDR2 SVGIG (reference sequence). Trimming took 3 bases from V and 6 from J, leaving 16 bases between them. This CDR3 region has 14 residues. CDR3 sequence reads: CAWRALVRADTQYF. CDR3 coding DNA: TGTGCCTGGAGGGCCCTGGTGCGCGCGGATACGCAGTATTTT. The full variable domain, with the rest looked up from reference TRBV30 and TRBJ2-3, is SQTIHQWPATLVQPVGSPLSLECTVEGTSNPNLYWYRQAAGRGLQLLFYSVGIGQISSEVPQNLSASRPQDRQFILSSKKLLLSDSGFYLCAWRALVRADTQYFGPGTRLTVL.

J is TRBJ2-2 and V is TRBV2, with TRBD2 identical over 10 bases. This CDR3 comprises 16 residues. Germline V gene lookup returns CDR1 SNHLY and CDR2 FYNNEI. With 6 bases clipped from V and 4 bases from J, the junction kept 8 bases outside the gene matches. The CDR3 reads CASRHWTSGSTGELFF. CDR3 bases: TGTGCCAGCAGGCACTGGACTAGCGGCAGCACCGGGGAGCTGTTTTTT. The full variable domain, with the rest looked up from reference TRBV2 and TRBJ2-2, is EPEVTQTPSHQVTQMGQEVILRCVPISNHLYFYWYRQILGQKVEFLVSFYNNEISEKSEIFDDQFSVERPDGSNFTLKIRSTKLEDSAMYFCASRHWTSGSTGELFFGEGSRLTVL.

The J gene is TRBJ2-7, the V gene TRBV27; no definite D call. V shed 5 bases and J shed 5 bases, with 13 bases lying between them. CDR1 and CDR2 from the germline V gene are MNHEY and SMNVEV (reference sequence). CDR3 length: 13 residues. CDR3: CASSLGQRDEQYF. The CDR3 nucleotides read TGTGCCAGCAGTCTGGGCCAAAGAGACGAGCAGTACTTC.

This clone was recorded a few times. This chain joins TRBV28 and TRBJ1-5, with D possibly TRBD1 on 6 matching bases. Deletions cut 6 bases from V and 3 bases from J, with 18 bases between. CDR1 is MDHEN and CDR2 is SYDVKM in the germline V gene. The CDR3 loop spans 16 amino acids. The CDR3 loop is CASRNTRGADNQPQHF. The CDR3 DNA reads TGTGCCAGCAGGAACACAAGGGGGGCCGACAATCAGCCCCAGCATTTT.

The CDR3 DNA is TGTGCCAGCAGCGGAAACCTCAGGGACATTCAGTACTTC. Translating gives CASSGNLRDIQYF. The chain recombines TRBV9 with TRBJ2-4; D perhaps matches TRBD1 (5 bases). The germline V gene has CDR1 SGDLS and CDR2 YYNGEE. Trimming cost V 3 bases and J 8 bases, with 12 bases left between them. This CDR3 is 13 amino acids long.